These 18 T cell receptor beta chains share one sample of origin, sequenced in a study of blood T cell repertoires in COVID-19. Profiled with immunoSEQ multiplex PCR; TCRdb holds only in-frame clones, not every one. The table has 250,000 to 300,000 clones, 80% to 90% seen once. Sequenced material: peripheral blood. Receptors were obtained from a woman between 70 and 85 years old with acute or convalescent COVID-19.

The chain has TRBV18 and TRBJ2-2, with 7 bases lining up with TRBD2. The V segment lost 5 bases and the J segment 4 bases; nucleotides outside the gene matches: 4. The CDR3 contains 14 residues. Germline V gene lookup returns CDR1 KGHSH and CDR2 LQKENI. CDR3 nucleotide sequence: TGTGCCAGCTCAAGACTAGCTGCCACCGGGGAGCTGTTTTTT. It translates to CASSRLAATGELFF.

V is TRBV19 and J is TRBJ1-2, with D unresolved. Germline V lookup: CDR1 LNHDA, CDR2 SQIVND (reference sequence). This CDR3 contains 14 residues. V lost 7 bases, J lost 1 base, and 13 bases lay in between. The CDR3 loop reads CASTQTTDNYGYTF. The CDR3 DNA is TGTGCCAGTACCCAGACTACCGATAACTATGGCTACACCTTC.

The gene calls are TRBV10-3 and TRBJ2-3, with D perhaps matching TRBD2 (6 bases). This CDR3 comprises 14 residues. V lost 6 bases to trimming and J lost 4 bases, with 14 bases between them. Germline V CDR1 and CDR2: ENHRY, SYGVKD. The CDR3 reads CAIRRGGFSDTQYF. CDR3 nucleotides: TGTGCCATCAGGCGGGGCGGGTTTTCAGATACGCAGTATTTT.

CDR3 sequence reads: CASRAWTVAYEQYF. CDR3 coding DNA: TGTGCCAGCAGAGCCTGGACAGTCGCCTACGAGCAGTACTTC. This chain joins TRBV2 and TRBJ2-7; maybe TRBD1 (6 bases). The germline CDR1 and CDR2 sequences are SNHLY and FYNNEI. Trimming pared 6 bases from V and 2 bases from J, leaving 14 bases between. The CDR3 has 14 residues.

The chain recombines TRBV28 with TRBJ2-2; TRBD1 agrees at 12 bases. Germline-derived CDR1 and CDR2 are MDHEN and SYDVKM. The CDR3 is 15 amino acids. V lost 8 bases and J lost 3; bases outside the gene matches: 4. The CDR3 DNA reads as TGTGCCAGCGGGGACAGGGGGCGCGACACCGGGGAGCTGTTTTTT. This sequence encodes CASGDRGRDTGELFF.

The chain has TRBV9 and TRBJ1-2; D possibly corresponds to TRBD1 (6 bases). Germline values: CDR1 SGDLS, CDR2 YYNGEE. Trimming took off 1 base at V and 3 bases at J, with 19 bases between the two ends. The CDR3 consists of 17 residues. The DNA of the CDR3 is TGTGCCAGCAGCGTACAGGGGTATTCCAGTGAGGACTATGGCTACACCTTC. Translating it yields CASSVQGYSSEDYGYTF.

The chain uses TRBV5-1 and TRBJ2-3, with 9 bases aligning to TRBD2. The trim removed 0 bases at V and 2 bases at J, leaving 1 base unmatched. CDR3 length: 15 residues. Germline values: CDR1 SGHRS, CDR2 YFSETQ. The CDR3 DNA is TGCGCCAGCAGCTTGGTAGCGGGGGTCACAGATACGCAGTATTTT. Protein sequence: CASSLVAGVTDTQYF.

This rearrangement joins TRBV5-1 to TRBJ2-5, with a possible D match to TRBD2 (6 bases). Germline CDR1 is SGHRS and CDR2 is YFSETQ. The length of the CDR3 is 15 residues. V lost 3 bases and J 3 bases, leaving 15 bases between the germline ends. The CDR3 coding sequence is TGCGCCAGCAGCTCAAGTCCCGGGACTGAAGAGACCCAGTACTTC. Translating gives CASSSSPGTEETQYF.

This chain links TRBV12-5 with TRBJ1-2; 7 nucleotides align to TRBD1. Germline CDR1 and CDR2: LGHNT and FRNRAP. The CDR3 is 15 amino acids. V gave up 6 bases and J gave up 0 bases; unmatched junction bases: 7. Here the CDR3 reads CASGRDRHTNYGYTF. CDR3 coding DNA: TGTGCTAGTGGCCGGGACAGACACACTAACTATGGCTACACCTTC.

This chain links TRBV19 with TRBJ1-5; D is unclear. Trimming took off 6 bases at V and 1 base at J, with 10 bases between the two ends. The CDR3 is 14 amino acids. The germline CDR1 and CDR2 sequences are LNHDA and SQIVND (reference sequence). For the CDR3, the DNA is TGTGCCAGTAGGAGGGCCGGCAGCAATCAGCCCCAGCATTTT. Its protein product is CASRRAGSNQPQHF.

The V gene is TRBV7-2, the J gene TRBJ2-7, with TRBD2 matching over 15 bases. This CDR3 has 16 residues. The ends lost 5 bases at V and 6 bases at J; junction bases unmatched: 8. The germline CDR1 and CDR2 sequences are SGHTA and FQGNSA. This chain's CDR3 is CASSLGLAGGKAEQYF. The CDR3 DNA reads as TGTGCCAGCAGCCTGGGACTAGCGGGGGGTAAGGCCGAGCAGTACTTC.

The chain is built from TRBV27 and TRBJ1-5, with 7 bases aligning to TRBD1. This CDR3 region has 14 residues. Germline V lookup: CDR1 MNHEY, CDR2 SMNVEV (reference sequence). Trimming cost V 5 bases and J 6 bases; bases outside gene matches: 7. CDR3: CASSDRAGRQPQHF. The CDR3 DNA reads TGTGCCAGCAGTGACAGGGCAGGGCGTCAGCCCCAGCATTTT.

This clone was seen only once. The chain joins TRBV7-8 to TRBJ1-3, with D tentatively TRBD1 (5 bases). With 7 bases removed from V and 2 bases from J, the gap between germline ends came to 18 bases. Germline V gives CDR1 SGHVS, CDR2 FQNEAQ. There are 16 residues in the CDR3. In DNA form, the CDR3 reads TGTGCCAGCAACCCAGTTCCAGGGATGGCTGGAAACACCATATATTTT. It yields the protein CASNPVPGMAGNTIYF.

In its sample, this clone was seen once. The same CDR3 is also encoded by other DNA sequences in this sample. The chain uses TRBV5-6 and TRBJ2-1; 8 bases are a match to TRBD1. The CDR3 covers 15 residues. Germline CDR1 is SGHDT and CDR2 is YYEEEE. The ends lost 4 bases at V and 0 bases at J; junction bases unmatched: 3. Here the CDR3 DNA reads TGTGCCAGCAGCCTAGGACAGGGCTCCTACAATGAGCAGTTCTTC. Its translation: CASSLGQGSYNEQFF.

The chain joins TRBV2 to TRBJ2-3, with TRBD2 matching over 9 bases. Unmatched junction bases numbered 10, after V lost 4 bases and J lost 2 bases. This CDR3 spans 17 amino acids. Looked up from germline, CDR1 is SNHLY and CDR2 is FYNNEI. The CDR3 region is CASSGDSGGPNTDTQYF. In DNA form, the CDR3 reads TGTGCCAGCAGTGGTGATAGCGGGGGCCCGAACACAGATACGCAGTATTTT.

This rearrangement joins TRBV5-1 to TRBJ2-1; D might be TRBD2 (5 bases). There are 12 residues in the CDR3. V lost 2 bases, J lost 8 bases, and 8 bases lay in between. Per germline, CDR1 SGHRS and CDR2 YFSETQ. CDR3 in amino acids: CASSFSVDEQFF. CDR3 DNA: TGCGCCAGCAGCTTTAGCGTTGATGAGCAGTTCTTC.

The chain joins TRBV19 to TRBJ2-1; 10 bases agree with TRBD2. The CDR3 is 15 amino acids. Germline V gene lookup returns CDR1 LNHDA and CDR2 SQIVND (reference sequence). V gave up 7 bases and J gave up 7 bases; unmatched junction bases: 10. The CDR3 DNA reads as TGTGCCAGTACGTGGACTAGCGGATTGAATAATGAGCAGTTCTTC. The encoded protein is CASTWTSGLNNEQFF.

This chain uses TRBV19 with TRBJ1-1; tentative D call: TRBD1 (6 bases). Germline values: CDR1 LNHDA, CDR2 SQIVND (reference sequence). This CDR3 is built from 15 residues. V lost 2 bases and J lost 1, with 11 bases in between. The CDR3: CASSIRGGSNTEAFF. The CDR3 bases are TGTGCCAGTAGTATAAGAGGGGGATCGAACACTGAAGCTTTCTTT.